This T cell receptor (beta chain) was identified during a study of T cell repertoires in cytomegalovirus infection. The wider study: Public TCR beta signatures were indicative of both CMV infection and a matching HLA type. Points from the study as a whole: Predominance within the ex vivo response was attributable to HLA-C-restricted CMV-specific TCR beta clonotypes. Pooled public TCR beta family frequency picked out CMV carriers with the relevant HLA.

This clonotype has only a few counts. What it recognizes is unknown. TCRdb re-called the reads through MiXCR, storing one row per CDR3 protein. The table includes about 260,000 distinct CDR3 sequences, roughly 13% detected once. The receptor was isolated from a human donor in good health (CMV status not recorded). Some clones in this sample may be carry-over from other donors' samples. Sequenced: PBMCs.

CDR3 in amino acids: CASSLDVWVLGNTEAFF. CDR3 sequence (DNA): TGTGCCAGCAGCTTAGATGTCTGGGTATTGGGGAACACTGAAGCTTTCTTT. The gene calls are TRBV7-6 and TRBJ1-1; no reliable D call. CDR3 length equals 17 residues. The ends were cut back, 1 base at V and 1 base at J, with 16 bases in the middle. Looked up from germline, CDR1 is SGHVS and CDR2 is FNYEAQ.